One sample yielded the 10 T cell receptor beta chains listed below, sequenced in a study of blood T cell repertoires in COVID-19. Profiling relied on immunoSEQ multiplex PCR, and the TCRdb table lists in-frame clones only, not all of them. The sample has approximately 80,000 clones, 88% seen once. The sample consisted of peripheral blood. Receptors originate from a human donor in a cohort sampled during active COVID-19.

The chain is built from TRBV7-6 and TRBJ1-1; D perhaps matches TRBD1 (5 bases). CDR1 and CDR2 (germline): SGHVS, FNYEAQ. This CDR3 spans 17 amino acids. The V and J ends lost 4 bases and 8 bases respectively, with 26 bases between them. The chain's CDR3 is CASSSDPSVPGLLEAFF. The CDR3, as DNA: TGTGCCAGCAGCTCCGATCCATCGGTCCCGGGACTGCTCGAAGCTTTCTTT.

This clone was observed a handful of times. V gene TRBV6-6 combines with J gene TRBJ2-3, with TRBD2 matching 10 bases. The germline V gene has CDR1 MNHNY and CDR2 SVGAGI (reference sequence). After removal of 5 bases from V and 0 bases from J, the junction contained 8 bases not matched to a gene. The CDR3 runs 17 residues. The CDR3 spells CASSLITSGASTDTQYF. DNA for the CDR3: TGTGCCAGCAGTCTAATAACTAGCGGGGCTAGCACAGATACGCAGTATTTT.

This clone was detected only once. The CDR3 DNA reads as TGTGCCAGCAGCCAAGTGAGGGCAGGCACCTATGGCTACACCTTC. This gives the protein CASSQVRAGTYGYTF. J is TRBJ1-2 and V is TRBV3-1 (or the pseudogene TRBV3-2), with D unclear. V was shortened by 1 base and J by 4 bases, with 13 bases between the two germline ends. Germline-derived CDR1 and CDR2 are LGHDT and YNNKEL (reference sequence). The CDR3 loop spans 15 amino acids.

V and J are TRBV2 and TRBJ1-4; 9 positions match TRBD1. After removal of 5 bases from V and 5 bases from J, the junction contained 3 bases not matched to a gene. The CDR3 runs to 14 residues. Germline V CDR1 and CDR2: SNHLY, FYNNEI. The CDR3 spells CASSPDRGNEKLFF. The CDR3 nucleotides read TGTGCCAGCAGTCCCGACAGGGGGAATGAAAAACTGTTTTTT.

The V gene is TRBV18, the J gene TRBJ1-3; D uncertain. This CDR3 has 17 amino acids. V lost 0 bases, J lost 0 bases, and 12 bases lay in between. Per germline, CDR1 KGHSH and CDR2 LQKENI. The CDR3, as DNA: TGTGCCAGCTCACCACCGGGCATTAAGAGCTCTGGAAACACCATATATTTT. This gives the protein CASSPPGIKSSGNTIYF.

V and J are TRBV7-8 and TRBJ2-7, with D possibly being TRBD1 (5 bases). CDR3 size: 14 residues. Trimming pared 0 bases from V and 7 bases from J, leaving 13 bases between. The germline gives CDR1 SGHVS, CDR2 FQNEAQ. Written as DNA, the CDR3 is TGTGCCAGCAGCTTAGCAGGCCAGACAGAAGAGCAGTACTTC. Translated, it gives CASSLAGQTEEQYF.

The V and J genes are TRBV10-2 and TRBJ2-1, with D uncertain. Germline CDR1 WSHSY, CDR2 SAAADI. CDR3 length: 13 amino acids. Trimming left V 4 bases short and J 2 bases short, with 6 bases between. The chain's CDR3 is CASSVPTYNEQFF. CDR3 nucleotides: TGCGCCAGCAGTGTCCCTACCTACAATGAGCAGTTCTTC.

The V gene is TRBV5-4, the J gene TRBJ2-3, with D possibly being TRBD1 (5 bases). Trimming left V 0 bases short and J 3 bases short, with 8 bases between. The CDR3 length is 14 residues. Germline CDR1 reads SGHNT; CDR2 reads YYREEE (reference sequence). The CDR3 spells CASSLGQITDTQYF. For the CDR3, the DNA is TGTGCCAGCAGCTTGGGACAGATAACAGATACGCAGTATTTT.

The gene calls are TRBV3-1 (or the pseudogene TRBV3-2) and TRBJ2-7, with a tentative D call TRBD2 (5 bases). This CDR3 is 21 amino acids long. With 3 bases removed from V and 4 bases from J, the gap between germline ends came to 34 bases. CDR1 is LGHDT, CDR2 YNNKEL, per germline (reference sequence). The CDR3 region has the DNA TGTGCCAGCAGCCACACAGTTCAAAAGGCAGTCTCGGCGGGTCGTGCGTACGAGCAGTACTTC. Its translation is CASSHTVQKAVSAGRAYEQYF.

The chain combines TRBV29-1 with TRBJ1-1; TRBD1 matches 11 bases. This CDR3 region has 14 residues. Germline CDR1 reads SQVTM; CDR2 reads ANQGSEA. V was clipped by 6 bases and J by 6 bases; unmatched bases: 9. The chain's CDR3 is CSVNTGTGGPEAFF. CDR3 nucleotides: TGCAGCGTCAACACCGGGACAGGGGGTCCTGAAGCTTTCTTT. The full variable domain, rest sourced from reference TRBV29-1 and TRBJ1-1, is SAVISQKPSRDICQRGTSLTIQCQVDSQVTMMFWYRQQPGQSLTLIATANQGSEATYESGFVIDKFPISRPNLTFSTLTVSNMSPEDSSIYLCSVNTGTGGPEAFFGQGTRLTVV.